The TCR beta chain under discussion was sequenced for a study of shared clonotypes between healthy human individuals. Original handling: Sequence data from immunoSEQ were junction-only and lacked quality scores; consequently, filtering differed. The table came from immunoSEQ multiplex PCR; TCRdb's copy has only in-frame clones and leaves some out. V and J calls and clone size are copied from that table; D and trimming were computed from the DNA. The table has approximately 400,000 clones, about 96% seen once. All donors were healthy HIV-negative adults lacking recent acute infections or vaccinations. Trimming shortened V by 2 bases and J by 4 bases, and 15 bases separated the two germline ends. Looked up from germline, CDR1 is SGHAT and CDR2 is FQNNGV. The CDR3 totals 15 residues.

The chain employs TRBV11-2 and TRBJ2-7; the D call may be TRBD1 or TRBD2 (5 bases each). The receptor comes from a man aged 30 to 45 in good health. Sequencing was done on a sample of memory CD8+ T cells sorted from blood. Regarding subset: CD45RO+ cells pooled with CCR7-negative TemRA cells. Here the CDR3 reads CASSLSGTSLYEQYF. The CDR3 DNA is TGTGCCAGCAGCTTAAGTGGGACCTCATTATACGAGCAGTACTTC.